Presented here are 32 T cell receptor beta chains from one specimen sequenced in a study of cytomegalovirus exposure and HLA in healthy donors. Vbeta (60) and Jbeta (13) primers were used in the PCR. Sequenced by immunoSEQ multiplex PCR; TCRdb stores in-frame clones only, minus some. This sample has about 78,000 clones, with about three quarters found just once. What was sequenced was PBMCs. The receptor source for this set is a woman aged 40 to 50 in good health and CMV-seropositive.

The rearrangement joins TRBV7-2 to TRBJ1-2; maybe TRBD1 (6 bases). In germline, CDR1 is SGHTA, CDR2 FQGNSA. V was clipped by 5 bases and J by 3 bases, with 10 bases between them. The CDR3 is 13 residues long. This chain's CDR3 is CASSLQGDYGYTF. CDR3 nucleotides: TGTGCCAGCAGCCTACAGGGAGACTATGGCTACACCTTC.

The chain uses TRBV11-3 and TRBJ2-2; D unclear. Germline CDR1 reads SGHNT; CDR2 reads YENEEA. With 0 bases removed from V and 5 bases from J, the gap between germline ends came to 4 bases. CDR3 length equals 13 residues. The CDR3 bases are TGTGCCAGCAGCTTAGAACAGACCGGGGAGCTGTTTTTT. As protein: CASSLEQTGELFF. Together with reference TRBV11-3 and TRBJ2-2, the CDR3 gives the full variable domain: EAGVVQSPRYKIIEKKQPVAFWCNPISGHNTLYWYLQNLGQGPELLIRYENEEAVDDSQLPKDRFSAERLKGVDSTLKIQPAELGDSAVYLCASSLEQTGELFFGEGSRLTVL.

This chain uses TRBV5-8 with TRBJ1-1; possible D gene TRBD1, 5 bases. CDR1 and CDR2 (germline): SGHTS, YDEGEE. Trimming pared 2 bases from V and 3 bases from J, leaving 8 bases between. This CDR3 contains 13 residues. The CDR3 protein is CASSLGHYTEAFF. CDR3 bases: TGTGCCAGCAGCTTAGGACACTACACTGAAGCTTTCTTT.

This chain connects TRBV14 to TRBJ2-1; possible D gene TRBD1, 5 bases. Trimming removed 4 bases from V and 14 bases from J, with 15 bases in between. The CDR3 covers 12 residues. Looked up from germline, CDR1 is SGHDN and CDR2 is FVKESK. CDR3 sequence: CASSLDVGREFF. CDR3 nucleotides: TGTGCCAGCAGCCTAGACGTAGGCAGGGAGTTCTTC.

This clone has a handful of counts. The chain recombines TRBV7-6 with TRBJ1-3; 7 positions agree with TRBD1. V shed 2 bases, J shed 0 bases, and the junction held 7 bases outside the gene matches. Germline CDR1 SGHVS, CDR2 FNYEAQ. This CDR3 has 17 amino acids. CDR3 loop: CASSLLEGAGSGNTIYF. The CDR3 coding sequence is TGTGCCAGCAGCTTACTTGAGGGGGCAGGCTCTGGAAACACCATATATTTT.

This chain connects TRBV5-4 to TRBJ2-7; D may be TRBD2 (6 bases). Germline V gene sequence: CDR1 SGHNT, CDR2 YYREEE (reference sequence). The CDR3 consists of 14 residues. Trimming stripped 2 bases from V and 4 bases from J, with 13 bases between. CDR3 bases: TGTGCCAGCAGCTTTGATTCAGGGAGGTACGAGCAGTACTTC. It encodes CASSFDSGRYEQYF.

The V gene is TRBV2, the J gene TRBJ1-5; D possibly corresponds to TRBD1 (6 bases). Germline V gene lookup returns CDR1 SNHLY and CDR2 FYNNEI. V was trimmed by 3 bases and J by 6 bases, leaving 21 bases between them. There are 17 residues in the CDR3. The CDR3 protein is CASSDLGLGGGGQPQHF. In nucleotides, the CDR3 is TGTGCCAGCAGTGATTTAGGACTTGGGGGGGGCGGTCAGCCCCAGCATTTT.

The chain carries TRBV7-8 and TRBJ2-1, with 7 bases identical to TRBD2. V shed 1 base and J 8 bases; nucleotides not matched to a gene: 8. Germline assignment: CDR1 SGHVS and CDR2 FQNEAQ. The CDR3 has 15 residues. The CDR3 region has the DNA TGTGCCAGCAGCTTAGTTCAACGGGAGGACGATGAGCAGTTCTTC. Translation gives CASSLVQREDDEQFF.

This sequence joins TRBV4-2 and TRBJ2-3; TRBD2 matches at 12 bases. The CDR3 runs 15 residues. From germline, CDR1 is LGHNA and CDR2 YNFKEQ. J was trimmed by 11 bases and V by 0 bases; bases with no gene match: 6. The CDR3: CASSQDRTSGEVQYF. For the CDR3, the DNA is TGTGCCAGCAGCCAAGATCGGACTAGCGGGGAAGTGCAGTATTTT.

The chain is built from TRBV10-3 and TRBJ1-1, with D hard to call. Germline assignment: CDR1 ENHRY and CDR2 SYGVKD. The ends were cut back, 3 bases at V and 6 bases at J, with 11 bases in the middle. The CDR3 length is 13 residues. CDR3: CAISEYLSAEAFF. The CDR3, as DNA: TGTGCCATCAGTGAATATCTGTCTGCTGAAGCTTTCTTT.

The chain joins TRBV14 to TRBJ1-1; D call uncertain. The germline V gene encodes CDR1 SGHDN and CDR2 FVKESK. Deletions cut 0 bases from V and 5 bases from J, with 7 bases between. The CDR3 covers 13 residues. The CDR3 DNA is TGTGCCAGCAGCCAAGATAGACAAACTGAAGCTTTCTTT. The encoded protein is CASSQDRQTEAFF.

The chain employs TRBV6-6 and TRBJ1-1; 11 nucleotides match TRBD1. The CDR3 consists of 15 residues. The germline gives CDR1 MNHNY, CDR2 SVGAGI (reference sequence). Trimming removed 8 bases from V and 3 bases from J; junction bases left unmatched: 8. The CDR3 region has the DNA TGTGCCAGCGGGACAGGGGGGATTCCATACACTGAAGCTTTCTTT. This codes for CASGTGGIPYTEAFF.

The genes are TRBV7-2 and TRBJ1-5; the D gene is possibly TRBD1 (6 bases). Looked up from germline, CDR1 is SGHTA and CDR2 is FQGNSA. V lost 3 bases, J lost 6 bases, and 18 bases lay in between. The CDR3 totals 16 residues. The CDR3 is CASSFGPQGTGQPQHF. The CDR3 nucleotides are TGTGCCAGCAGCTTCGGCCCTCAGGGGACGGGTCAGCCCCAGCATTTT.

The CDR3 nucleotides are TGTGCCAGCGCCCAGCCAGGGGGGCTTCCGACCGGGGAGCTGTTTTTT. This codes for CASAQPGGLPTGELFF. This chain joins TRBV13 and TRBJ2-2, with TRBD1 as a possible D gene (7 bases). The germline CDR1 and CDR2 sequences are PRHDT and FYEKMQ (reference sequence). CDR3 length: 16 amino acids. The germline V and J ends were trimmed by 8 bases and 5 bases, with 21 bases remaining between them.

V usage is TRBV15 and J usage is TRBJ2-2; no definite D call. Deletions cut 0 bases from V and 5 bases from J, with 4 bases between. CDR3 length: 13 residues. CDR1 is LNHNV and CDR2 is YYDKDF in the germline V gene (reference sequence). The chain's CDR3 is CATSRDMTGELFF. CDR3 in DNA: TGTGCCACCAGCAGAGATATGACCGGGGAGCTGTTTTTT.

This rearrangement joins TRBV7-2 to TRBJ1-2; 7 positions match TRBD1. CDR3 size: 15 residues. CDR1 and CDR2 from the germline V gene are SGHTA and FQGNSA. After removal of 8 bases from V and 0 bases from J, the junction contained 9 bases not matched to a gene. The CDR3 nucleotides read TGTGCCAGCCGGGTGGACAGGACGTCTAACTATGGCTACACCTTC. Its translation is CASRVDRTSNYGYTF.

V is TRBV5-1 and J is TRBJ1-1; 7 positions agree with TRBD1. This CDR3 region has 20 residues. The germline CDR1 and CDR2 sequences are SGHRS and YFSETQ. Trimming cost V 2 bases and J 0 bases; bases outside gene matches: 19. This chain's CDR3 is CASSFANVTRDSHMNTEAFF. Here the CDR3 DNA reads TGCGCCAGCAGCTTCGCAAACGTTACCCGGGACAGCCACATGAACACTGAAGCTTTCTTT.

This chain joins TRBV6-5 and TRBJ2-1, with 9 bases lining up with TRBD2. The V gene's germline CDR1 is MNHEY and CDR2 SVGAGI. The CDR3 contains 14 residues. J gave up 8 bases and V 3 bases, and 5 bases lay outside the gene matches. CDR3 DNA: TGTGCCAGCAGTTATGGGCGGGGGGGGTATGAGCAGTTCTTC. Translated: CASSYGRGGYEQFF.

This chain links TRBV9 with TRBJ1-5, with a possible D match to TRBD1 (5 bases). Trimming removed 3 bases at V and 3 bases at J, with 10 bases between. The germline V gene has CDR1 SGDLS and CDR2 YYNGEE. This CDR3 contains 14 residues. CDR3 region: CASSADSINQPQHF. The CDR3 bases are TGTGCCAGCAGCGCAGACAGCATCAATCAGCCCCAGCATTTT.

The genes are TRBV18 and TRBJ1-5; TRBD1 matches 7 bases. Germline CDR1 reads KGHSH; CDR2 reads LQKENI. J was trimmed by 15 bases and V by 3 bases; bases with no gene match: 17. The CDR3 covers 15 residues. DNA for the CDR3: TGTGCCAGCTCACCGGCCGGGACAGATTTTGGAACACCGCATTTT. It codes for CASSPAGTDFGTPHF.

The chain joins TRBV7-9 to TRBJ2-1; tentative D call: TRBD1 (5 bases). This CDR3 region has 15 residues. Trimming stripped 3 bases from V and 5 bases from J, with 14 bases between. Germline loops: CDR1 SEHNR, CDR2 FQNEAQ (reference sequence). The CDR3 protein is CASSFQGRTNNEQFF. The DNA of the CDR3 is TGTGCCAGCAGCTTTCAGGGCCGGACGAACAATGAGCAGTTCTTC.

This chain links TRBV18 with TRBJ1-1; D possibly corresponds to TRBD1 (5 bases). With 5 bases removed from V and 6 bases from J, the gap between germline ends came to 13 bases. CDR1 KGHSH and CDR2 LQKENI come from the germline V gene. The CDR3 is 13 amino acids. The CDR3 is CASSIAGWSEAFF. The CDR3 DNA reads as TGTGCCAGCTCAATCGCAGGGTGGTCTGAAGCTTTCTTT. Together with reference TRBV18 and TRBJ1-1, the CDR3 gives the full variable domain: NAGVMQNPRHLVRRRGQEARLRCSPMKGHSHVYWYRQLPEEGLKFMVYLQKENIIDESGMPKERFSAEFPKEGPSILRIQQVVRGDSAAYFCASSIAGWSEAFFGQGTRLTVV.

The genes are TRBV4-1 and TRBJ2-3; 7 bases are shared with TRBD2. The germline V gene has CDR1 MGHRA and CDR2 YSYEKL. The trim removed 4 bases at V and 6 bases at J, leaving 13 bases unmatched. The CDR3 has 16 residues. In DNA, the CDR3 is TGCGCCAGCAGCCCAACTACAGCGGGATCTTTGGATACGCAGTATTTT. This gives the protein CASSPTTAGSLDTQYF.

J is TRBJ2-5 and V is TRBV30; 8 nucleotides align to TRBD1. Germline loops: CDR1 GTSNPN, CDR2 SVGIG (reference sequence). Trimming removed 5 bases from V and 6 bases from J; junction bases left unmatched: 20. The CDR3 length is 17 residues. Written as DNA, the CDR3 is TGTGCCTGGGGTGCCTCAAGCCGGACAGGGAGTAGGAAGACCCAGTACTTC. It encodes CAWGASSRTGSRKTQYF.

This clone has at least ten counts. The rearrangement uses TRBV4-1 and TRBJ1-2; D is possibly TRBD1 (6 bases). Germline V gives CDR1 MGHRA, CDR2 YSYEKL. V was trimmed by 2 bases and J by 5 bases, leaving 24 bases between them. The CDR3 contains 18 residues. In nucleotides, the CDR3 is TGCGCCAGCAGCCAACTCCAGGTGCGGGGGGGCAGTCTTTATGGCTACACCTTC. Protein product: CASSQLQVRGGSLYGYTF.

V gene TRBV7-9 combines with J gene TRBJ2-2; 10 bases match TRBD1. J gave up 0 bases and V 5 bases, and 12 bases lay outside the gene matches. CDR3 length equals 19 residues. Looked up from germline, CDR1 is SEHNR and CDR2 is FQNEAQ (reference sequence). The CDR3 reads CASSARQGAILANTGELFF. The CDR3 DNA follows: TGTGCCAGCAGCGCCCGACAGGGGGCGATCCTCGCGAACACCGGGGAGCTGTTTTTT.

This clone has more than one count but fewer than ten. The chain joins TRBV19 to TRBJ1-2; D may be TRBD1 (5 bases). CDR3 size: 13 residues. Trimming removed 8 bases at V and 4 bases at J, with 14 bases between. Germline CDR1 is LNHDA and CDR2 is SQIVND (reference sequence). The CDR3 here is CASASTVTYGYTF. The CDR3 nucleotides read TGTGCCAGTGCCTCGACAGTTACCTATGGCTACACCTTC.

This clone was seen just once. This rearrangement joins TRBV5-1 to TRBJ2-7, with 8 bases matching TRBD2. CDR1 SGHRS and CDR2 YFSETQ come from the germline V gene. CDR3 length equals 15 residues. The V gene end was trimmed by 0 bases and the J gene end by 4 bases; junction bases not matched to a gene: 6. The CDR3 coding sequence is TGCGCCAGCAGCTTGGAGGGTAGCGGGGTATACGAGCAGTACTTC. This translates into CASSLEGSGVYEQYF.

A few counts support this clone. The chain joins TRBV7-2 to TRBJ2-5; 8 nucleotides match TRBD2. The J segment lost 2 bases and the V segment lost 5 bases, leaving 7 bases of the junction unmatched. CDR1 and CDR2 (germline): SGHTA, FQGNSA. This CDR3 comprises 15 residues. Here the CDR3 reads CASSPGLAQQETQYF. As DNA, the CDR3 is TGTGCCAGCAGCCCAGGACTAGCCCAGCAAGAGACCCAGTACTTC.

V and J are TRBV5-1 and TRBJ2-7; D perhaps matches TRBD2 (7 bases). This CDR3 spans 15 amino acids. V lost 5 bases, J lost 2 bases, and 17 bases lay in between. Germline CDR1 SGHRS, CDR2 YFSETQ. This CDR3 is CASSLGGRDTYEQYF. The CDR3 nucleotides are TGCGCCAGCAGTCTAGGGGGGAGGGATACCTACGAGCAGTACTTC.

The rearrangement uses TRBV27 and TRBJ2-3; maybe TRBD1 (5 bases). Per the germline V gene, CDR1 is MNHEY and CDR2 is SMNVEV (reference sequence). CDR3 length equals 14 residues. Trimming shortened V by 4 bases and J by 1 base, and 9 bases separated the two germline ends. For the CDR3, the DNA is TGTGCCAGCAGTTCAGGGTGGGGCACAGATACGCAGTATTTT. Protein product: CASSSGWGTDTQYF.

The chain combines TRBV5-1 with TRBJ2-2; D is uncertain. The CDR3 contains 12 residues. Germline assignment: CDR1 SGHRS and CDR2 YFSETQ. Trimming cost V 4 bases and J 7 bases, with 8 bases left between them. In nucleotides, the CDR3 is TGCGCCAGCAGCGCAGGCATCGGGGAGCTGTTTTTT. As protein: CASSAGIGELFF.